The next 30 T cell receptor beta chains were all read from a single sample in a study of OX40 agonist ivuxolimab in advanced cancers. Sequencing was performed with immunoSEQ multiplex PCR; in TCRdb, only in-frame clones are kept and a portion is missing. The sample holds 45,000 to 50,000 clones, 70% to 90% seen once. The sample in question was CD4+ or CD8+ T cells sorted from blood, obtained in a trial of the OX40 agonist ivuxolimab. These receptor sequences come from an adult with an advanced solid tumor such as melanoma, head and neck, liver or kidney cancer.

The chain employs TRBV4-3 and TRBJ2-3, with D possibly being TRBD1 or TRBD2 (5 bases each). CDR1 and CDR2 (germline): LGHNA, YSLEER. The CDR3 totals 16 residues. Trimming shortened V by 2 bases and J by 4 bases, and 16 bases separated the two germline ends. The CDR3 nucleotides are TGCGCCAGCAGCCAAACTTCGGGGCTAAGCTCAGATACGCAGTATTTT. As protein: CASSQTSGLSSDTQYF.

Comment on this clone: A read error may produce the germline difference seen at one junction end. In DNA, the CDR3 is TGTGCCAGCAGCTTGGACCCGGGACTAGTGGTCTTC. Its translation is CASSLDPGLVVF. This chain joins TRBV7-9 and TRBJ2-1; 8 bases match TRBD2. The CDR3 spans 12 residues. Germline V gene data show CDR1 as SEHNR and CDR2 as FQNEAQ (reference sequence).

The chain employs TRBV4-3 and TRBJ1-2; D is perhaps TRBD1 (5 bases). The CDR3 runs 16 residues. V was trimmed by 3 bases and J by 0 bases, leaving 14 bases between them. CDR1 and CDR2 from the germline V gene are LGHNA and YSLEER. This chain's CDR3 is CASSQEGTTANYGYTF. In DNA form, the CDR3 reads TGCGCCAGCAGCCAGGAAGGGACGACAGCTAACTATGGCTACACCTTC.

The CDR3 sequence: CASSQFEQGASYEQYF. The CDR3 DNA sequence: TGCGCCAGCAGCCAATTTGAACAGGGGGCTTCCTACGAGCAGTACTTC. The rearrangement joins TRBV4-3 to TRBJ2-7; 9 nucleotides line up with TRBD1. Germline V gene sequence: CDR1 LGHNA, CDR2 YSLEER. Germline trimming cut 2 bases from V and 1 base from J; bases unmatched to any gene: 6. The CDR3 has 16 amino acids.

V is TRBV29-1 and J is TRBJ2-7; D is ambiguous. CDR1 is SQVTM and CDR2 is ANQGSEA in the germline V gene. With 6 bases removed from V and 1 base from J, the gap between germline ends came to 10 bases. This CDR3 is built from 12 residues. This chain's CDR3 is CSVLYGSYEQYF. The CDR3 DNA is TGCAGCGTCCTCTATGGGTCCTACGAGCAGTACTTC.

This clone was seen only once. This chain uses TRBV29-1 with TRBJ1-2, with no clear D. The V gene's germline CDR1 is SQVTM and CDR2 ANQGSEA. V was cut by 6 bases and J by 0 bases, with 5 bases left in between. The CDR3 is 11 residues long. This CDR3 is CSVQPNYGYTF. The CDR3 nucleotides are TGCAGCGTCCAACCTAACTATGGCTACACCTTC.

J is TRBJ2-2 and V is TRBV7-9; 7 nucleotides align to TRBD2. The trim removed 4 bases at V and 5 bases at J, leaving 7 bases unmatched. Looked up from germline, CDR1 is SEHNR and CDR2 is FQNEAQ (reference sequence). The CDR3 is 15 amino acids. In DNA, the CDR3 is TGTGCCAGCAGCTCAAGACTAGCTGCAACCGGGGAGCTGTTTTTT. The encoded protein is CASSSRLAATGELFF. Supplemented by reference TRBV7-9 and TRBJ2-2, the full variable domain reads DTGVSQNPRHKITKRGQNVTFRCDPISEHNRLYWYRQTLGQGPEFLTYFQNEAQLEKSRLLSDRFSAERPKGSFSTLEIQRTEQGDSAMYLCASSSRLAATGELFFGEGSRLTVL.

The chain uses TRBV19 and TRBJ1-5; D unresolved. The germline CDR1 and CDR2 sequences are LNHDA and SQIVND (reference sequence). V lost 3 bases, J lost 5 bases, and 14 bases lay in between. This CDR3 spans 15 amino acids. In DNA, the CDR3 is TGTGCCAGTAGTATCGAGTCCGAAGTGGATCAGCCCCAGCATTTT. Translation: CASSIESEVDQPQHF. The full variable domain, completed using reference TRBV19 and TRBJ1-5, is DGGITQSPKYLFRKEGQNVTLSCEQNLNHDAMYWYRQDPGQGLRLIYYSQIVNDFQKGDIAEGYSVSREKKESFPLTVTSAQKNPTAFYLCASSIESEVDQPQHFGDGTRLSIL.

This clone has just a few counts. J is TRBJ1-1 and V is TRBV19, with a weak D call TRBD1 (5 bases). Germline-derived CDR1 and CDR2 are LNHDA and SQIVND (reference sequence). The CDR3 runs 16 residues. V shed 8 bases and J shed 0 bases, with 19 bases lying between them. This CDR3 reads CASDRDGREMNTEAFF. DNA for the CDR3: TGTGCCAGTGATAGGGACGGACGCGAGATGAACACTGAAGCTTTCTTT.

The chain links TRBV4-2 to TRBJ1-1; D is possibly TRBD1 (5 bases). Germline CDR1 is LGHNA and CDR2 is YNFKEQ. Trimming took off 0 bases at V and 0 bases at J, with 8 bases between the two ends. This CDR3 has 15 amino acids. CDR3 sequence (DNA): TGTGCCAGCAGCCAAGACCCAGGGATGAACACTGAAGCTTTCTTT. This gives the protein CASSQDPGMNTEAFF.

The gene calls are TRBV4-1 and TRBJ2-7; 9 nucleotides align to TRBD2. Trimming took 0 bases from V and 1 from J; bases not matched to a gene: 4. This CDR3 is 16 amino acids long. Germline values: CDR1 MGHRA, CDR2 YSYEKL. The CDR3 loop is CASSQEISGGSYEQYF. In DNA form, the CDR3 reads TGCGCCAGCAGCCAAGAGATTAGCGGGGGTTCCTACGAGCAGTACTTC.

This clone was observed once. The genes are TRBV19 and TRBJ2-5, with D unresolved. Per germline, CDR1 LNHDA and CDR2 SQIVND (reference sequence). V dropped 4 bases and J dropped 2 bases, with 14 bases sitting between them. The CDR3 loop spans 15 amino acids. This CDR3 reads CASSTGRVAQETQYF. The CDR3 DNA is TGTGCCAGTAGTACCGGCCGCGTAGCACAAGAGACCCAGTACTTC.

The J gene is TRBJ1-5, the V gene TRBV27, with 8 bases that match TRBD1. Germline V CDR1 and CDR2: MNHEY, SMNVEV (reference sequence). V lost 5 bases and J lost 4; bases outside the gene matches: 7. The CDR3 totals 15 residues. CDR3 protein: CASSLGTGVNQPQHF. CDR3 DNA: TGTGCCAGCAGTCTAGGGACAGGAGTAAATCAGCCCCAGCATTTT.

This chain uses TRBV6-5 with TRBJ1-1; tentative D call: TRBD1 (5 bases). The CDR3 runs 14 residues. Germline V CDR1 and CDR2: MNHEY, SVGAGI. V lost 5 bases to trimming and J lost 6 bases, with 16 bases between them. CDR3 coding DNA: TGTGCCAGCAGTATGATCAGGGAAGCACCTGAAGCTTTCTTT. It codes for CASSMIREAPEAFF.

Only one count was recorded for this clone. The rearrangement links TRBV30 to TRBJ1-2; perhaps TRBD1 as D (6 bases). This CDR3 has 13 residues. Deletions cut 8 bases from V and 4 bases from J, with 17 bases between. Germline V gene data show CDR1 as GTSNPN and CDR2 as SVGIG (reference sequence). The CDR3 coding sequence is TGTGCCGGAACCCCGAAGGACAGCTATGGCTACACCTTC. Translated, it gives CAGTPKDSYGYTF.

CDR3 sequence: CASSQERYTEAFF. In nucleotides, the CDR3 is TGCGCCAGCAGCCAAGAAAGGTACACTGAAGCTTTCTTT. This rearrangement joins TRBV4-3 to TRBJ1-1, with D hard to call. The V gene lost 0 bases and the J gene lost 3 bases, with 5 bases spanning the gap. This CDR3 is built from 13 residues. CDR1 is LGHNA, CDR2 YSLEER, per germline.

This chain links TRBV11-2 with TRBJ1-5; D gene unclear. The V gene lost 0 bases and the J gene lost 7 bases, with 10 bases spanning the gap. Germline loops: CDR1 SGHAT, CDR2 FQNNGV. The CDR3 totals 14 residues. As DNA, the CDR3 is TGTGCCAGCAGCTTAGATGTCCTAGGGCAGCCCCAGCATTTT. Amino acids: CASSLDVLGQPQHF.

The sample holds one count of this clone. The J gene is TRBJ2-1, the V gene TRBV4-2; 11 nucleotides line up with TRBD1. Trimming cost V 6 bases and J 7 bases; bases outside gene matches: 8. The CDR3 totals 15 residues. CDR1 is LGHNA, CDR2 YNFKEQ, per germline. CDR3 bases: TGTGCCAGCAGACCGGACAGGGGGCTAATGAATGAGCAGTTCTTC. Protein: CASRPDRGLMNEQFF.

This clone was detected only once. This CDR3 reads CASTPGGASGYTF. In DNA, the CDR3 is TGTGCCAGCACCCCGGGTGGCGCGAGTGGCTACACCTTC. This chain joins TRBV27 and TRBJ1-2; D ambiguous. CDR1 and CDR2 (germline): MNHEY, SMNVEV (reference sequence). The CDR3 is 13 residues long. V lost 7 bases, J lost 7 bases, and 16 bases lay in between.

This chain uses TRBV10-3 with TRBJ1-5; D remains ambiguous. CDR3 length equals 13 residues. CDR1 and CDR2 from the germline V gene are ENHRY and SYGVKD. The germline V and J ends were trimmed by 4 bases and 7 bases, with 11 bases remaining between them. For the CDR3, the DNA is TGTGCCATCAGTGGGGGAGAACGCCAGCCCCAGCATTTT. Translated, it gives CAISGGERQPQHF.

CDR3: CASSQDLAESSYEQYF. The CDR3 coding sequence is TGTGCCAGCAGCCAAGATCTGGCGGAAAGCTCCTACGAGCAGTACTTC. The rearrangement joins TRBV14 to TRBJ2-7; D is undetermined. CDR1 and CDR2 from the germline V gene are SGHDN and FVKESK. V was clipped by 0 bases and J by 0 bases, with 12 bases between them. The CDR3 contains 16 residues.

This chain uses TRBV27 with TRBJ2-7, with TRBD2 identical over 11 bases. CDR3 length: 13 amino acids. The germline V gene has CDR1 MNHEY and CDR2 SMNVEV (reference sequence). Unmatched junction bases numbered 5, after V lost 6 bases and J lost 7 bases. The CDR3 loop is CASSRGTSGEQYF. CDR3 nucleotide sequence: TGTGCCAGCAGCCGGGGGACTAGCGGTGAGCAGTACTTC.

The J gene is TRBJ2-1, the V gene TRBV11-1, with D perhaps assigned TRBD1 or TRBD2 (5 bases each). Trimming took off 1 base at V and 0 bases at J, with 10 bases between the two ends. CDR1 and CDR2 (germline): SGHAT, FQDESV (reference sequence). This CDR3 has 16 amino acids. CDR3 in DNA: TGTGCCAGCAGCTTAGTTTGGGGGAGCTCCTACAATGAGCAGTTCTTC. Protein sequence: CASSLVWGSSYNEQFF.

This chain links TRBV6-5 with TRBJ1-1; no clear D. Germline CDR1 MNHEY, CDR2 SVGAGI. The CDR3 runs to 10 residues. V was trimmed by 2 bases and J by 11 bases, leaving 6 bases between them. CDR3 bases: TGTGCCAGCAGTTACCCTCCCGCTTTCTTT. Translated: CASSYPPAFF.

This clone has just a few counts. V is TRBV4-3 and J is TRBJ1-2; D possibly corresponds to TRBD1 (5 bases). The CDR3 length is 14 residues. Trimming cost V 3 bases and J 4 bases, with 12 bases left between them. From germline, CDR1 is LGHNA and CDR2 YSLEER. The CDR3 spells CASSQGSGPYGYTF. The CDR3 coding sequence is TGCGCCAGCAGCCAGGGTTCGGGACCCTATGGCTACACCTTC.

J is TRBJ2-1 and V is TRBV14; no firm D call. Germline CDR1 is SGHDN and CDR2 is FVKESK. The CDR3 is 12 residues long. Trimming left V 5 bases short and J 3 bases short, with 5 bases between. The CDR3 bases are TGTGCCAGCAGCAGAGGCTACAATGAGCAGTTCTTC. Translated, it gives CASSRGYNEQFF.

The chain is built from TRBV29-1 and TRBJ2-2; TRBD1 aligns across 7 bases. CDR1 and CDR2 (germline): SQVTM, ANQGSEA. There are 15 residues in the CDR3. The V and J ends lost 1 base and 4 bases, in that order; junction bases with no gene match: 6. CDR3 loop: CSVEGGTDPTGELFF. The DNA of the CDR3 is TGCAGCGTTGAAGGAGGGACAGACCCCACCGGGGAGCTGTTTTTT.

The rearrangement joins TRBV5-6 to TRBJ2-6, with D perhaps assigned TRBD1 or TRBD2 (5 bases each). Germline assignment: CDR1 SGHDT and CDR2 YYEEEE. The V and J ends lost 4 bases and 4 bases respectively, with 15 bases between them. The CDR3 length is 16 residues. The CDR3 DNA sequence: TGTGCCAGCAGCCAGATGTGGGGGTCCGGGGCCAACGTCCTGACTTTC. Amino acids: CASSQMWGSGANVLTF.

The chain is built from TRBV6-5 and TRBJ1-1, with 7 bases lining up with TRBD1. J was trimmed by 2 bases and V by 5 bases; bases with no gene match: 5. The CDR3 consists of 14 residues. Germline V gives CDR1 MNHEY, CDR2 SVGAGI. The chain's CDR3 is CASSEGTVNTEAFF. CDR3 DNA sequence: TGTGCCAGCAGTGAAGGGACAGTCAACACTGAAGCTTTCTTT.

V gene TRBV14 combines with J gene TRBJ2-3; D gene uncertain. The ends were cut back, 1 base at V and 1 base at J, with 18 bases in the middle. CDR1 and CDR2 from the germline V gene are SGHDN and FVKESK. The CDR3 consists of 18 residues. CDR3 sequence (DNA): TGTGCCAGCAGCCAAGTCGTCCTCGGGCCCAGAGGCACAGATACGCAGTATTTT. Translating it yields CASSQVVLGPRGTDTQYF.